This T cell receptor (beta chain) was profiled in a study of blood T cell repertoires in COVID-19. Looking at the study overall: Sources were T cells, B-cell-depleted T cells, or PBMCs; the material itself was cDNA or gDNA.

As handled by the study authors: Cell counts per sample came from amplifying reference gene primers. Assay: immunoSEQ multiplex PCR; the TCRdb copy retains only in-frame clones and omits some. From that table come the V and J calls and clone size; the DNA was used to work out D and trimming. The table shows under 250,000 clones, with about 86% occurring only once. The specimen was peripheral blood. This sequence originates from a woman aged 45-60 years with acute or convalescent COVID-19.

In nucleotides, the CDR3 is TGTGCCAGTAGTACCCACGTGGACATAGAGACCCAGTACTTC. It codes for CASSTHVDIETQYF. The chain combines TRBV19 with TRBJ2-5; tentative D call: TRBD1 (5 bases). Germline V CDR1 and CDR2: LNHDA, SQIVND (reference sequence). V was shortened by 4 bases and J by 4 bases, with 13 bases between the two germline ends. This CDR3 is 14 amino acids long.